The present entry profiles one TCR beta chain with its context. The antigen remains unidentified. In TCRdb, the 5' RACE reads were re-called with MiXCR into one record per CDR3 protein. The table has roughly 38,000 distinct CDR3 sequences, over 15% seen once. The germline V and J ends were trimmed by 3 bases and 9 bases, with 17 bases remaining between them. The V gene's germline CDR1 is SGHTA and CDR2 FQGNSA. CDR3 length equals 15 residues. Overall study results and limits: Tumor memory CD4+ T cell TCR gene usage clustered with blood and lymph node memory CD4+ cells and lymph node naive CD4+ cells.

The sequence was obtained from a female donor with breast cancer. Material: naive CD4+ T cells sorted from a lymph node. Subset in this sample: naive CD4+ T cells, CD4+CD45RA+CD25-. The rearrangement joins TRBV7-2 to TRBJ1-4; weak D call: TRBD1 (5 bases). The CDR3 bases are TGTGCCAGCAGCTTCAGGCGGGACGGGGGGAAAAAACTGTTTTTT. This codes for CASSFRRDGGKKLFF.